Shown below are 5 T cell receptor beta chains from a single sample sequenced in a study of T cell repertoires in cytomegalovirus infection. MiXCR, applied by TCRdb to the reads, yields one record per CDR3 protein. The sample contains 310,000 or so distinct CDR3 sequences, 9.6% of which appear only once. Sequenced: PBMCs. The receptors were sampled from a human donor in good health (CMV status not recorded). Some clones in this sample may be carry-over from other donors' samples.

This clonotype occurred many times. The CDR3 DNA reads TGTGCCAGCAGCCTCTTAGGGACAGCGAAAACTACCTACACCGGGGAGCTGTTTTTT. Protein sequence: CASSLLGTAKTTYTGELFF. The chain links TRBV14 to TRBJ2-2; 7 positions match TRBD1. The CDR3 spans 19 residues. Looked up from germline, CDR1 is SGHDN and CDR2 is FVKESK. Losses at the gene ends were 4 bases for V and 3 bases for J; bases not matched to a gene: 17.

To note about this clonotype: A single base separates this from a much larger clone, so it may be a read error. The genes are TRBV29-1 and TRBJ2-6, with D perhaps TRBD2 (5 bases). Germline CDR1 SQVTM, CDR2 ANQGSEA. The CDR3 consists of 14 residues. The CDR3 sequence is CSVDSSSGVNVLTF. The CDR3 DNA reads as TGCAGCGTTGATTCCTCATCCGGGGTCAACGTCCTGACTTTC. The full variable domain, rest sourced from reference TRBV29-1 and TRBJ2-6, is SAVISQKPSRDICQRGTSLTIQCQVDSQVTMMFWYRQQPGQSLTLIATANQGSEATYESGFVIDKFPISRPNLTFSTLTVSNMSPEDSSIYLCSVDSSSGVNVLTFGAGSRLTVL.

This clonotype occurred many times. The chain links TRBV7-9 to TRBJ2-7; D may be TRBD1 (6 bases). Germline lookup yields CDR1 SEHNR and CDR2 FQNEAQ (reference sequence). V lost 3 bases to trimming and J lost 1 base, with 10 bases between them. This CDR3 is 14 amino acids long. This CDR3 reads CASSLWDKSYEQYV. CDR3 DNA: TGTGCCAGCAGCTTGTGGGACAAGTCCTACGAGCAGTACGTC.

This clonotype was detected many times. V and J are TRBV7-2 and TRBJ2-7; D is possibly TRBD2 (7 bases). Trimming removed 2 bases from V and 7 bases from J, with 15 bases in between. The CDR3 loop spans 14 amino acids. Germline assignment: CDR1 SGHTA and CDR2 FQGNSA. This CDR3 reads CASSLLRGGGEQYF. DNA for the CDR3: TGTGCCAGCAGCTTATTGAGGGGGGGCGGTGAGCAGTACTTC.

This clonotype showed up many times. V usage is TRBV4-2 and J usage is TRBJ1-5, with D uncertain. Germline loops: CDR1 LGHNA, CDR2 YNFKEQ. Trimming shortened V by 0 bases and J by 6 bases, and 15 bases separated the two germline ends. This CDR3 region has 16 residues. CDR3 region: CASSQDRVFGAQPQHF. Written as DNA, the CDR3 is TGTGCCAGCAGCCAAGATCGGGTGTTTGGTGCTCAGCCCCAGCATTTT.